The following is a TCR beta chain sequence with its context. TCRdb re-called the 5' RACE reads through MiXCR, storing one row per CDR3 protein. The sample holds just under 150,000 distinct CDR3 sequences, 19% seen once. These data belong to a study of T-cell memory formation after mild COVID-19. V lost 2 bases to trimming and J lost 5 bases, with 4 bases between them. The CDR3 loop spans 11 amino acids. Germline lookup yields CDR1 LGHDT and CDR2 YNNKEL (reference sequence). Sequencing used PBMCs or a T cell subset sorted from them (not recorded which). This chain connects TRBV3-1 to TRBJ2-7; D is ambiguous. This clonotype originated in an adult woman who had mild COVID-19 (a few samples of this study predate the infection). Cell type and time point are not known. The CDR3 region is CASSQYHEQYF. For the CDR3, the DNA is TGTGCCAGCAGCCAATACCACGAGCAGTACTTC.